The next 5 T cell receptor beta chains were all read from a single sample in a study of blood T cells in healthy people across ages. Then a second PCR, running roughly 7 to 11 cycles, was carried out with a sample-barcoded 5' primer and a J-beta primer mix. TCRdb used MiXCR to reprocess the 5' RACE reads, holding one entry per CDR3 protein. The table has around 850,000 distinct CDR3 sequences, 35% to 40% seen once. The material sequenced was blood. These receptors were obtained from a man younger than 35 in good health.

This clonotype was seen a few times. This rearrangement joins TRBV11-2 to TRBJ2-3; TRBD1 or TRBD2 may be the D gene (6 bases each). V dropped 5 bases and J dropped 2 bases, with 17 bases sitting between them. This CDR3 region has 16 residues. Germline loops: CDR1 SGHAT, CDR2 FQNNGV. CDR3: CASSPRGGLFTDTQYF. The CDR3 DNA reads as TGTGCCAGCAGCCCCAGGGGCGGACTATTCACAGATACGCAGTATTTT.

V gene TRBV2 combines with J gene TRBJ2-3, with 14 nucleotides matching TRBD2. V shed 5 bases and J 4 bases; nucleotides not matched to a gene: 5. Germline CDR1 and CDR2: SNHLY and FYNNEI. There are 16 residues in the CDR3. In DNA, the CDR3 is TGTGCCAGCAGTCCACGGACTAGCGGGGGGCCAGATACGCAGTATTTT. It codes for CASSPRTSGGPDTQYF.

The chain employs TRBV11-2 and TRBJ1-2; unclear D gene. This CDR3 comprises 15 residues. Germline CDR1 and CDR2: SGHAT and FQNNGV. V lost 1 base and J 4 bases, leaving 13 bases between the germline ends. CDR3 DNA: TGTGCCAGCAGCTTAGCGAGGCTTGGGAGCTATGGCTACACCTTC. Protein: CASSLARLGSYGYTF.

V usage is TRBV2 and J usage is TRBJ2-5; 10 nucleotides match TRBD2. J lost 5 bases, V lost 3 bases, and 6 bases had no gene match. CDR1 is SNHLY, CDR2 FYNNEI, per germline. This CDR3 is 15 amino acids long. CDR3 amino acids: CASSDPAGGGETQYF. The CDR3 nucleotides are TGTGCCAGCAGTGACCCAGCGGGAGGGGGGGAGACCCAGTACTTC.

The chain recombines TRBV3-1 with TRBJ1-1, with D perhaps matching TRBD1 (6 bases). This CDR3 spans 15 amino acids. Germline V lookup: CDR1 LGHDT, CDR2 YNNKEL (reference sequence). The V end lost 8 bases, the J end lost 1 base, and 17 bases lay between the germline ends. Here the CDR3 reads CASGSGGRWNTEAFF. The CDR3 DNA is TGTGCCAGCGGCAGCGGGGGGCGTTGGAACACTGAAGCTTTCTTT.